The 8 T cell receptor beta chains below come from one sample, sequenced in a study of OX40 agonist ivuxolimab in advanced cancers. TCRdb's table, derived via immunoSEQ multiplex PCR, lists solely in-frame clones and lacks some. Of about 15,000 clones listed, 70% to 80% are singletons. The starting material was CD4+ or CD8+ T cells sorted from blood, obtained in a trial of the OX40 agonist ivuxolimab. Receptors were obtained from an adult with an advanced solid tumor such as melanoma, head and neck, liver or kidney cancer.

This chain connects TRBV30 to TRBJ2-7; D gene unclear. Germline-derived CDR1 and CDR2 are GTSNPN and SVGIG (reference sequence). The CDR3 runs to 15 residues. V lost 0 bases to trimming and J lost 5 bases, with 17 bases between them. CDR3 amino acids: CAWSVMAVFADEQYF. Here the CDR3 DNA reads TGTGCCTGGAGTGTAATGGCCGTATTTGCCGACGAGCAGTACTTC.

The V gene is TRBV7-9, the J gene TRBJ2-1, with TRBD2 matching over 9 bases. The CDR3 contains 14 residues. In germline, CDR1 is SEHNR, CDR2 FQNEAQ (reference sequence). With 8 bases clipped from V and 3 bases from J, the junction kept 5 bases outside the gene matches. As DNA, the CDR3 is TGTGCCAGCGGACATAGCGGGAGCTACAATGAGCAGTTCTTC. It is translated as CASGHSGSYNEQFF.

J is TRBJ1-1 and V is TRBV5-6; D gene ambiguous. Germline CDR1 and CDR2: SGHDT and YYEEEE. Trimming cost V 0 bases and J 1 base, with 10 bases left between them. This CDR3 contains 15 residues. CDR3 bases: TGTGCCAGCAGCTTGGTTCCGGGGTGGAACACTGAAGCTTTCTTT. This translates into CASSLVPGWNTEAFF. The variable domain in full, with the rest retrieved from reference TRBV5-6 and TRBJ1-1, is DAGVTQSPTHLIKTRGQQVTLRCSPKSGHDTVSWYQQALGQGPQFIFQYYEEEERQRGNFPDRFSGHQFPNYSSELNVNALLLGDSALYLCASSLVPGWNTEAFFGQGTRLTVV.

The chain recombines TRBV28 with TRBJ2-6, with 12 bases fitting TRBD2. CDR3 length equals 19 residues. Trimming cost V 3 bases and J 0 bases; bases outside gene matches: 6. Germline loops: CDR1 MDHEN, CDR2 SYDVKM. This CDR3 is CASSLPLAGGSSGANVLTF. For the CDR3, the DNA is TGTGCCAGCAGTTTGCCACTAGCGGGGGGCTCCTCTGGGGCCAACGTCCTGACTTTC.

CDR3 sequence: CASSLGPGAYEQYF. The CDR3 coding sequence is TGTGCCAGCAGTCTCGGGCCAGGGGCGTACGAGCAGTACTTC. This chain links TRBV7-2 with TRBJ2-7; TRBD1 is a possible D gene (6 bases). Germline V CDR1 and CDR2: SGHTA, FQGNSA. Trimming shortened V by 6 bases and J by 4 bases, and 16 bases separated the two germline ends. CDR3 length: 14 amino acids.

The genes are TRBV28 and TRBJ2-2; no firm D call. This CDR3 region has 13 residues. Between the trimmed V and J ends, which lost 6 bases and 2 bases, there was a span of 7 bases. Germline loops: CDR1 MDHEN, CDR2 SYDVKM. The CDR3 DNA follows: TGTGCCAGCAGCGCATTAAACACCGGGGAGCTGTTTTTT. Translating it yields CASSALNTGELFF.

The chain uses TRBV5-4 and TRBJ1-1; 8 bases map to TRBD1. The V and J ends lost 5 bases and 5 bases, in that order; junction bases with no gene match: 8. The CDR3 is made up of 14 amino acids. Germline values: CDR1 SGHNT, CDR2 YYREEE (reference sequence). The CDR3 DNA is TGTGCCAGCAGTTTTCAGGGGGCGGGGACTGAAGCTTTCTTT. Its translation is CASSFQGAGTEAFF.

The chain recombines TRBV4-1 with TRBJ2-6; possible D gene TRBD1, 5 bases. CDR1 and CDR2 from the germline V gene are MGHRA and YSYEKL. There are 16 residues in the CDR3. Trimming left V 3 bases short and J 0 bases short, with 9 bases between. The CDR3 here is CASSHVQASGANVLTF. In DNA, the CDR3 is TGCGCCAGCAGCCACGTACAGGCCTCTGGGGCCAACGTCCTGACTTTC.